The text below deals with one T cell receptor (beta chain). The data were taken from a study of control samples from healthy donors and cancer patients. Libraries were prepared by immunoSEQ multiplex PCR; TCRdb keeps only in-frame clonotypes and omits some of them. The sample yields some 140,000 clones, nearly 90% seen once. This CDR3 contains 13 residues. The germline CDR1 and CDR2 sequences are MDHEN and SYDVKM. V lost 2 bases and J lost 6, with 7 bases in between. The sample taken for sequencing was PBMCs. The sequence was obtained from a man between 45 and 60 years old with head and neck cancer. This chain links TRBV28 with TRBJ2-2; D may correspond to TRBD1 or TRBD2 (5 bases each). The CDR3 nucleotides read TGTGCCAGCAGTTTACGAGGGGCCGGGGAGCTGTTTTTT. Translation: CASSLRGAGELFF. Based on the CDR3 plus reference TRBV28 and TRBJ2-2, the full variable domain is DVKVTQSSRYLVKRTGEKVFLECVQDMDHENMFWYRQDPGLGLRLIYFSYDVKMKEKGDIPEGYSVSREKKERFSLILESASTNQTSMYLCASSLRGAGELFFGEGSRLTVL.